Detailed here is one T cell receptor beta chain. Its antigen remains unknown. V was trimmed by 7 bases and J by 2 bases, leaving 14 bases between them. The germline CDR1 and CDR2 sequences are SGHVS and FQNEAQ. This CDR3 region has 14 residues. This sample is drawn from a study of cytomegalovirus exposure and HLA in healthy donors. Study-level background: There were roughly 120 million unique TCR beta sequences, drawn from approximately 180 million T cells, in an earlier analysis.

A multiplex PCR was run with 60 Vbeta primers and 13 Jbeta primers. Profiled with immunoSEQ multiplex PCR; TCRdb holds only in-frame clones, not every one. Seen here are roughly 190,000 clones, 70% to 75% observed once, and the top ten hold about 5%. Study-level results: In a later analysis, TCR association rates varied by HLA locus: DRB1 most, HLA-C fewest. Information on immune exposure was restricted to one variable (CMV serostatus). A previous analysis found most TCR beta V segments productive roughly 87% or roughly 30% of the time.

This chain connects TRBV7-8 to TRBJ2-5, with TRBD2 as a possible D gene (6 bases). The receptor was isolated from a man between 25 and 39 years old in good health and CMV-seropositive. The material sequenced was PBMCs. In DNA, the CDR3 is TGTGCCAGCACCCCCGGGACTTCACAAGAGACCCAGTACTTC. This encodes CASTPGTSQETQYF.